A selection of T cell receptor beta chains follows, all from one sample in a study of cytomegalovirus exposure and HLA in healthy donors. Data came from immunoSEQ multiplex PCR; TCRdb stores just in-frame clones and leaves some out. This sample's table reports tens of thousands of clones. The sequenced sample consisted of PBMCs. The receptors shown here come from an older woman in good health and CMV-seronegative. The CDR3 runs from the conserved cysteine through the conserved F or W. The order of the fields is V gene, D gene, CDR3 length, J gene, CDR3 DNA, CDR3 protein. The D gene is left open where the match is weak.

v_gene: TRBV7-3; d_gene: TRBD2; len: 15; j_gene: TRBJ2-7; CDR3nt: TGTGCCAGCAGGTCTAGCGGGGCCAGCTCCTACGAGCAGTACTTC; CDR3aa: CASRSSGASSYEQYF
v_gene: TRBV18; d_gene: .; len: 14; j_gene: TRBJ1-1; CDR3nt: TGTGCCAGCTCACCGGACAGTTTGAACACTGAAGCTTTCTTT; CDR3aa: CASSPDSLNTEAFF
v_gene: TRBV5-4; d_gene: TRBD2; len: 14; j_gene: TRBJ2-5; CDR3nt: TGTGCCAGCAGCGCCCAGCGGGGTCAAGAGACCCAGTACTTC; CDR3aa: CASSAQRGQETQYF
v_gene: TRBV16; d_gene: .; len: 11; j_gene: TRBJ2-7; CDR3nt: TGTGCCAGCAGCTCCGGGAACGAGCAGTACTTC; CDR3aa: CASSSGNEQYF
v_gene: TRBV19; d_gene: .; len: 16; j_gene: TRBJ2-5; CDR3nt: TGTGCCAGTAGTATTGGAGGAACGGCCCATCAAGAGACCCAGTACTTC; CDR3aa: CASSIGGTAHQETQYF
v_gene: TRBV5-1; d_gene: .; len: 11; j_gene: TRBJ2-5; CDR3nt: TGCGCCAGCAGCCGGGGGATTGAGCAGTACTTC; CDR3aa: CASSRGIEQYF
v_gene: TRBV7-3; d_gene: TRBD1; len: 14; j_gene: TRBJ2-5; CDR3nt: TGTGCCAGCAGCCGAGGGGACAGAAAAGAGACCCAGTACTTC; CDR3aa: CASSRGDRKETQYF
v_gene: TRBV6-5; d_gene: .; len: 14; j_gene: TRBJ2-7; CDR3nt: TGTGCCAGCAGTTACCGGGAGAGGAACTACGAGCAGTACTTC; CDR3aa: CASSYRERNYEQYF
v_gene: TRBV7-9; d_gene: .; len: 14; j_gene: TRBJ1-2; CDR3nt: TGTGCCAGCAGCCCGGATGGACAGAACCTTGGCTACACCTTC; CDR3aa: CASSPDGQNLGYTF
v_gene: TRBV28; d_gene: .; len: 19; j_gene: TRBJ2-1; CDR3nt: TGTGCCATCAGAAATGGCAGGGGTGGTGGCCGGGGTCCGGACAATGAGCAGTTCTTC; CDR3aa: CAIRNGRGGGRGPDNEQFF
v_gene: TRBV7-2; d_gene: TRBD1; len: 16; j_gene: TRBJ2-2; CDR3nt: TGTGCCAGCAGCAGTCCAGGGGGCATCAGCACCGGGGAGCTGTTTTTT; CDR3aa: CASSSPGGISTGELFF
v_gene: TRBV6-6; d_gene: TRBD2; len: 14; j_gene: TRBJ2-2; CDR3nt: TGTGCCGGTTTAGCGGGAGGGAACACCGGGGAGCTGTTTTTT; CDR3aa: CAGLAGGNTGELFF
v_gene: TRBV9; d_gene: .; len: 16; j_gene: TRBJ1-4; CDR3nt: TGTGCCAGCAGCGTAGGGTCCTTCGGGGAAGGAGAAAAACTGTTTTTT; CDR3aa: CASSVGSFGEGEKLFF
v_gene: TRBV9; d_gene: .; len: 15; j_gene: TRBJ2-3; CDR3nt: TGTGCCAGCAGCGCGACCGGGACTCATATCGATACGCAGTATTTT; CDR3aa: CASSATGTHIDTQYF
v_gene: TRBV10-1; d_gene: TRBD1; len: 13; j_gene: TRBJ1-1; CDR3nt: TGCGCCAGCAGTCCGGACAGGGTCACTGAAGCTTTCTTT; CDR3aa: CASSPDRVTEAFF
v_gene: TRBV23-1; d_gene: .; len: 13; j_gene: TRBJ2-5; CDR3nt: TGCGCCAGCAGTCAATCGGGACTTCTCCTCCTTTACTTC; CDR3aa: CASSQSGLLLLYF
v_gene: TRBV19; d_gene: TRBD2; len: 16; j_gene: TRBJ2-5; CDR3nt: TGTGCCAGTAGTATTTGGACTAGCGGAAACCAAGAGACCCAGTACTTC; CDR3aa: CASSIWTSGNQETQYF
v_gene: TRBV5-1; d_gene: TRBD1; len: 14; j_gene: TRBJ2-7; CDR3nt: TGCGCCAGCAGTTCCGGGACAGGAGATTACGAGCAGTACTTC; CDR3aa: CASSSGTGDYEQYF
v_gene: TRBV28; d_gene: .; len: 14; j_gene: TRBJ1-1; CDR3nt: TGTGCCAGCAGTTTACCCGGGGAGAACACTGAAGCTTTCTTT; CDR3aa: CASSLPGENTEAFF
v_gene: TRBV7-9; d_gene: TRBD2; len: 15; j_gene: TRBJ2-7; CDR3nt: TGTGCCAGCAGTCGGGCGGGAGTTGCCACCTACGAGCAGTACTTC; CDR3aa: CASSRAGVATYEQYF
v_gene: TRBV19; d_gene: TRBD1; len: 15; j_gene: TRBJ2-6; CDR3nt: TGTGCCAGTAGGGGACAGCAGTCTGGGGCCAACGTCCTGACTTTC; CDR3aa: CASRGQQSGANVLTF
v_gene: TRBV28; d_gene: .; len: 13; j_gene: TRBJ2-7; CDR3nt: TGTGCCAGCAGTTTACAGGGAAACTACGAGCAGTACTTC; CDR3aa: CASSLQGNYEQYF
v_gene: TRBV27; d_gene: .; len: 14; j_gene: TRBJ1-1; CDR3nt: TGTGCCACCGTACGAGGATTCGGGAACACTGAAGCTTTCTTT; CDR3aa: CATVRGFGNTEAFF
v_gene: TRBV5-1; d_gene: .; len: 15; j_gene: TRBJ2-1; CDR3nt: TGCGCCAGCAGCCTGCTAGCCGGCTCCTACAATGAGCAGTTCTTC; CDR3aa: CASSLLAGSYNEQFF
v_gene: TRBV28; d_gene: .; len: 14; j_gene: TRBJ2-7; CDR3nt: TGTGCCAGCAAAGAACAGGGTTACTCCTACGAGCAGTACTTC; CDR3aa: CASKEQGYSYEQYF
v_gene: TRBV29-1; d_gene: TRBD1; len: 18; j_gene: TRBJ2-2; CDR3nt: TGCAGCGTTGAAGGTCTCCCGGGACAGGGCGGGAGCACCGGGGAGCTGTTTTTT; CDR3aa: CSVEGLPGQGGSTGELFF
v_gene: TRBV18; d_gene: .; len: 16; j_gene: TRBJ2-1; CDR3nt: TGTGCCAGCTCACCCCAAGCCAACACAGTCTACAATGAGCAGTTCTTC; CDR3aa: CASSPQANTVYNEQFF
v_gene: TRBV15; d_gene: TRBD2; len: 16; j_gene: TRBJ2-3; CDR3nt: TGTGCCACCAGCGGAGGTCTAGCGGGAGAGGCAGATACGCAGTATTTT; CDR3aa: CATSGGLAGEADTQYF
v_gene: TRBV5-1; d_gene: TRBD2; len: 16; j_gene: TRBJ2-5; CDR3nt: TGCGCCAGCAGCTTGGGCTCTAGCGGGAGCGGGGAGACCCAGTACTTC; CDR3aa: CASSLGSSGSGETQYF
v_gene: TRBV6-4; d_gene: .; len: 16; j_gene: TRBJ1-2; CDR3nt: TGTGCCAGCAGTTATCCCTTCCACACAGGGCTTTATGGCTACACCTTC; CDR3aa: CASSYPFHTGLYGYTF
v_gene: TRBV28; d_gene: TRBD2; len: 16; j_gene: TRBJ2-5; CDR3nt: TGTGCCAGCAGTTCCATCGGGGGTAGCGGGCTGAAGACCCAGTACTTC; CDR3aa: CASSSIGGSGLKTQYF
v_gene: TRBV21-1; d_gene: .; len: 16; j_gene: TRBJ2-5; CDR3nt: TGTGCCAGCATTTCTAGGACAGGAGGCTTTTGCGGGACCCAGTACTTC; CDR3aa: CASISRTGGFCGTQYF
v_gene: TRBV5-1; d_gene: .; len: 16; j_gene: TRBJ2-2; CDR3nt: TGCGCCAGCAGCTTTTTCGGCGGACTGAGCACCGGGGAGCTGTTTTTT; CDR3aa: CASSFFGGLSTGELFF